This TCR beta chain is from a study of CXCR3-negative and CXCR3-positive naive CD8 T cells. Study observations and caveats: The study found comparably high diversity in both naive subsets and much lower diversity in memory CD8+ cells. Within a donor, both naive subsets shared TRBV-TRBJ usage, unlike memory cells.

The CDR3 runs 14 residues. From germline, CDR1 is SGHRS and CDR2 YFSETQ. Phenotypically, naive CD8+ T cells corresponded to CD45RO-CCR7+CD27+CD95-. Each TRB cDNA library was prepared by 5' RACE (with UMI labels). No DNA is given; TCRdb re-called the 5' RACE reads and lists each CDR3 protein once. Its listing shows 90,000 to 100,000 distinct CDR3 sequences. Of note for this clonotype: What it recognizes is unknown.

Material: naive CXCR3- CD8+ T cells from blood. The subset here: CD45RO-CCR7+CD27+CD95- naive CD8+ T cells lacking CXCR3 (TNR3-). The source is a human donor in good health. Some clones in this sample may be carry-over from other donors' samples. J is TRBJ2-2 and V is TRBV5-1; the TCRdb D gene call, TRBD1, has no DNA to confirm it. The CDR3 loop is CASSPWTEPGELFF.